The TCR beta chain described here comes from a study of identical twins. The study, taken as a whole, reports: Compared with models, monozygotic twins showed more out-of-frame TCR alpha sharing. While abundant cord blood beta clonotypes carried fewer insertions, memory repertoires showed no such pattern. Twins shared beta out-of-frame sequences in excess, but this excess was weaker.

From germline, CDR1 is SGHAT and CDR2 FQNNGV. CDR3 length: 18 residues. V shed 7 bases, J shed 10 bases, and the junction held 21 bases outside the gene matches. TCRdb recomputed calls from the 5' RACE reads with MiXCR, one row per CDR3 protein. The sample shows around 490,000 distinct CDR3 sequences, about a fifth of them seen only once. The table lists this clonotype with a few counts. Its specificity is not known. The same sample was also studied in work on yellow fever vaccine responses in identical twins.

The specimen was CD4+ T cells sorted from blood. The TCR originated in a woman younger than 30 in good health. J is TRBJ2-1 and V is TRBV11-2, with 11 bases fitting TRBD2. Here the CDR3 reads CASNDRGVAGGRLREQFF. Written as DNA, the CDR3 is TGTGCCAGCAACGATAGAGGAGTAGCGGGGGGGCGTTTGAGAGAGCAGTTCTTC.